Listed here are 9 T cell receptor beta chains from one sample, sequenced in a study of post-analysis software for immune sequencing data. Study-wide results and caveats: The study found TRBV5-6, TRBV5-1 and TRBV20-1 among 4 or 5 TRBV segments more frequent in patients than controls.

Unique molecular identifiers were present in the TCR beta cDNA libraries. Each CDR3 protein is one row after TCRdb ran MiXCR on the PCR reads. The sample contains approximately 730,000 distinct CDR3 sequences, 25% to 30% of which appear only once. No antigens are known for them. Sequences were obtained from blood. These receptors were obtained from a girl between 10 and 17 years old with multiple sclerosis.

Worth noting for this clonotype: This clone may be a read error of a much larger clone one base away. The J gene is TRBJ1-2, the V gene TRBV6-5; no clear D. Trimming took off 5 bases at V and 4 bases at J, with 14 bases between the two ends. Germline V gene data show CDR1 as MNHEY and CDR2 as SVGAGI. This CDR3 spans 14 amino acids. The CDR3 DNA follows: TGTGCCAGCAGTGCCCGCCGGTCGGGCTATGGCTACACCTTC. It encodes CASSARRSGYGYTF.

In its sample, this clonotype was seen a few times. DNA for the CDR3: TGCAGCGTTGAACCCCCTGCTATGGTGGCTGAGCAGTTCTTC. Protein: CSVEPPAMVAEQFF. This sequence joins TRBV29-1 and TRBJ2-1, with D unresolved. In germline, CDR1 is SQVTM, CDR2 ANQGSEA. Trimming removed 2 bases at V and 9 bases at J, with 17 bases between. The CDR3 extends over 14 amino acids.

Only a few counts were recorded for this clonotype. This rearrangement joins TRBV9 to TRBJ1-2; D might be TRBD1 (6 bases). CDR1 is SGDLS and CDR2 is YYNGEE in the germline V gene. The germline V and J ends were trimmed by 3 bases and 6 bases, with 9 bases remaining between them. The CDR3 runs 12 residues. CDR3 DNA: TGTGCCAGCAGCGACAGGGTCCATGGCTACACCTTC. Encoded protein: CASSDRVHGYTF. Complete variable domain (other parts from reference TRBV9 and TRBJ1-2): DSGVTQTPKHLITATGQRVTLRCSPRSGDLSVYWYQQSLDQGLQFLIQYYNGEERAKGNILERFSAQQFPDLHSELNLSSLELGDSALYFCASSDRVHGYTFGSGTRLTVV.

This clonotype turned up a few times. J is TRBJ1-2 and V is TRBV11-2, with a weak D call TRBD1 (5 bases). Germline V gives CDR1 SGHAT, CDR2 FQNNGV. Trimming shortened V by 5 bases and J by 5 bases, and 15 bases separated the two germline ends. The CDR3 length is 14 residues. The DNA for the CDR3 is TGTGCCAGCAGCCCCGACGGGGCGGGGTATGGCTACACCTTC. It translates to CASSPDGAGYGYTF.

Remarks on this clonotype: The germline gene is not matched at one end of the junction; a read error may be the cause. This rearrangement joins TRBV10-3 to TRBJ2-1; no definite D call. The CDR3 has 14 amino acids. CDR1 is ENHRY and CDR2 is SYGVKD in the germline V gene. DNA of the CDR3: TGTACCATCAGCGAGCTAGGCAGGTACGGTGAGCAGTTCTTC. Its translation is CTISELGRYGEQFF.

A few counts support this clonotype. The chain uses TRBV12-3 or TRBV12-4 and TRBJ2-7; 9 bases agree with TRBD1. This CDR3 is 15 amino acids long. The V gene end was trimmed by 6 bases and the J gene end by 5 bases; junction bases not matched to a gene: 11. CDR3 nucleotides: TGTGCCAGCAGCCCCCCCGGGACAGGGTGCGACGAGCAGTACTTC. Translating it yields CASSPPGTGCDEQYF.

The chain couples TRBV7-2 to TRBJ1-1; D is possibly TRBD1 (5 bases). Looked up from germline, CDR1 is SGHTA and CDR2 is FQGNSA. Trimming removed 10 bases from V and 4 bases from J, with 13 bases in between. This CDR3 is 12 amino acids long. CDR3 in DNA: TGTGCCACCTTGGGGGGGAGCACTGAAGCTTTCTTT. It codes for CATLGGSTEAFF.

This rearrangement joins TRBV27 to TRBJ1-6; 10 bases are shared with TRBD1. Germline loops: CDR1 MNHEY, CDR2 SMNVEV (reference sequence). The CDR3 sequence is 15 residues long. The V gene end was trimmed by 6 bases and the J gene end by 10 bases; junction bases not matched to a gene: 9. The CDR3 nucleotides read TGTGCCAGCAGGTCCCGGGACAGGGGCTTCTCACCCCTCCACTTT. This sequence encodes CASRSRDRGFSPLHF.

V usage is TRBV27 and J usage is TRBJ1-1; D is unresolved. The CDR3 has 13 residues. Germline V CDR1 and CDR2: MNHEY, SMNVEV (reference sequence). Trimming cost V 3 bases and J 4 bases, with 9 bases left between them. CDR3 nucleotide sequence: TGTGCCAGCAGTTTTGTGAGGAGCACTGAAGCTTTCTTT. Amino acids: CASSFVRSTEAFF.